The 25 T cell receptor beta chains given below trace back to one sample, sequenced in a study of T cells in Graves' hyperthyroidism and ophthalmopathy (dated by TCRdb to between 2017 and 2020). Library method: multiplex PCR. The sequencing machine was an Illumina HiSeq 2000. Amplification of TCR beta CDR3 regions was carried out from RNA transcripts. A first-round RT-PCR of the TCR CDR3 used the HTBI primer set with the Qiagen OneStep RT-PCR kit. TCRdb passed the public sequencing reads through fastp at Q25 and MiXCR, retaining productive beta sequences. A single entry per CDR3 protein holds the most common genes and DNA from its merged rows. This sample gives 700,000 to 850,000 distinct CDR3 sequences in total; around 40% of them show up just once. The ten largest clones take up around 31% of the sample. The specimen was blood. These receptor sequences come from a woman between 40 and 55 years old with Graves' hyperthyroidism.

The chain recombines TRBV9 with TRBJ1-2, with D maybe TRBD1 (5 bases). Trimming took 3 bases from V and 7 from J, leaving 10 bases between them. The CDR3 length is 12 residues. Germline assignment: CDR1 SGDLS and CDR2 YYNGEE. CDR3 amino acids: CASSGGLTGYTF. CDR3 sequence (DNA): TGTGCCAGCAGCGGGGGACTGACTGGCTACACCTTC.

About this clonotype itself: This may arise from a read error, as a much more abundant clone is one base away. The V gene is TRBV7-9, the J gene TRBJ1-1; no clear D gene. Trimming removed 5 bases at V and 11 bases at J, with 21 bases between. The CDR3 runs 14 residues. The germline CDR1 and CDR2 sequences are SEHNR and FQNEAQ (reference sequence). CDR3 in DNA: TGTGCCAGCAGCCTCCCGAGTCGTAGAGGTTTCGCTTTCTTT. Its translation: CASSLPSRRGFAFF.

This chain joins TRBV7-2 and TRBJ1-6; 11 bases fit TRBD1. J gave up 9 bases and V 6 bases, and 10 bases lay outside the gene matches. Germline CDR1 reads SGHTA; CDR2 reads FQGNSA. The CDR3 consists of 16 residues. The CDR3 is CASSPWGQGEGSPLHF. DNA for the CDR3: TGTGCCAGCAGTCCCTGGGGACAGGGGGAAGGTTCACCCCTCCACTTT.

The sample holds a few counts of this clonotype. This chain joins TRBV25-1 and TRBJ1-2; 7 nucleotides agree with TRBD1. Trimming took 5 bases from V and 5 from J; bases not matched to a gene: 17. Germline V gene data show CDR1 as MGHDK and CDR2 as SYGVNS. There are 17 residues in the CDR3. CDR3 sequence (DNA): TGTGCCAGCAGTCCACCCGGTGGACAGGCCATTCCTTATGGCTACACCTTC. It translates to CASSPPGGQAIPYGYTF.

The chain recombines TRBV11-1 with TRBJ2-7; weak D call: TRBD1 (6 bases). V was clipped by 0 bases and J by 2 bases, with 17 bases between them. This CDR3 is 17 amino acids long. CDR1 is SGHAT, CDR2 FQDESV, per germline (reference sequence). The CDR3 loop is CASSLAGGLTLPYEQYF. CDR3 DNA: TGTGCCAGCAGCTTAGCTGGGGGCCTGACCCTGCCCTACGAGCAGTACTTC.

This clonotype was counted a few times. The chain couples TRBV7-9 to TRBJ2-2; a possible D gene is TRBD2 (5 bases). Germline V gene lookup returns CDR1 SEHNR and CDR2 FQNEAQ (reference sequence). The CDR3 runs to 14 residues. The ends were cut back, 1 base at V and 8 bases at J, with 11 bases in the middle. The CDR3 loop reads CASSLDGIPGELFF. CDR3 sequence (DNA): TGTGCCAGCAGCTTAGACGGGATCCCGGGGGAGCTGTTTTTT. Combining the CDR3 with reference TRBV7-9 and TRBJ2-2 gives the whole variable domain DTGVSQNPRHKITKRGQNVTFRCDPISEHNRLYWYRQTLGQGPEFLTYFQNEAQLEKSRLLSDRFSAERPKGSFSTLEIQRTEQGDSAMYLCASSLDGIPGELFFGEGSRLTVL.

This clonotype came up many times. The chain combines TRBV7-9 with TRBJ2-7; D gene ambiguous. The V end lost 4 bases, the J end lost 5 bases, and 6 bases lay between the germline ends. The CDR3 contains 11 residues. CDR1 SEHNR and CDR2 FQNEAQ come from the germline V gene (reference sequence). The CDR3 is CASSSSHEQYF. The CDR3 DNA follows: TGTGCCAGCAGCTCGTCCCACGAGCAGTACTTC.

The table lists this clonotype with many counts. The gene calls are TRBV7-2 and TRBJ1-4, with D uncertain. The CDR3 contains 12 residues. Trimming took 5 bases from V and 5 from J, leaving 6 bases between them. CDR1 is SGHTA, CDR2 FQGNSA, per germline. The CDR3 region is CASSPRNEKLFF. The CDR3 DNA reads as TGTGCCAGCAGCCCCCGGAATGAAAAACTGTTTTTT.

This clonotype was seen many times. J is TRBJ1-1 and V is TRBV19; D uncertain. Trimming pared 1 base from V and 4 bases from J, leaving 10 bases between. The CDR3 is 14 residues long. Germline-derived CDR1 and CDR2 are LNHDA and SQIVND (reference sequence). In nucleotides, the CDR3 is TGTGCCAGTAGTATAGTAGAGGGAGGCACTGAAGCTTTCTTT. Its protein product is CASSIVEGGTEAFF. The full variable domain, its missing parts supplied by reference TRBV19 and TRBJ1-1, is DGGITQSPKYLFRKEGQNVTLSCEQNLNHDAMYWYRQDPGQGLRLIYYSQIVNDFQKGDIAEGYSVSREKKESFPLTVTSAQKNPTAFYLCASSIVEGGTEAFFGQGTRLTVV.

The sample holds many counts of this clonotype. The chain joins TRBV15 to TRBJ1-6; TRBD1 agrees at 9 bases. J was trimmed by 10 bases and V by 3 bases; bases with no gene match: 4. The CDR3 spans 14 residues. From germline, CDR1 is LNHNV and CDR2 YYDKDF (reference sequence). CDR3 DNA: TGTGCCACCAGCAGGGGACAGGGCTCATCACCCCTCCACTTT. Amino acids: CATSRGQGSSPLHF.

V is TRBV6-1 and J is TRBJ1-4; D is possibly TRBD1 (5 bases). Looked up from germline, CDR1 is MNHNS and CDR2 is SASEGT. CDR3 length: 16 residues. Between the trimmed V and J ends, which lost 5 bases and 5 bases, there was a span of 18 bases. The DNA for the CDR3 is TGTGCCAGCAGTCGCACGGGCAGGGCGATAAATGAAAAACTGTTTTTT. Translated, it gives CASSRTGRAINEKLFF.

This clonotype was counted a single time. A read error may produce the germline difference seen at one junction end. The CDR3 DNA is TGTGCCAACAGCTTCCGGGACAGGGGGCAAGAGACCCAGTACTTC. Its protein product is CANSFRDRGQETQYF. The chain has TRBV7-2 and TRBJ2-5; 11 nucleotides agree with TRBD1. Germline-derived CDR1 and CDR2 are SGHTA and FQGNSA. This CDR3 has 15 residues.

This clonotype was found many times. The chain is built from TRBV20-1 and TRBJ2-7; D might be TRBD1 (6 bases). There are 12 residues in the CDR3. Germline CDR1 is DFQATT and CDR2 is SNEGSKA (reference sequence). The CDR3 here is CTLTGLSNEQYF. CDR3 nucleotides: TGCACCCTCACAGGGCTGAGCAACGAGCAGTACTTC.

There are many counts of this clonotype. CDR3 loop: CSAPSRNQPQHF. As DNA, the CDR3 is TGCAGTGCCCCGAGTAGGAATCAGCCCCAGCATTTT. V is TRBV20-1 and J is TRBJ1-5; D uncertain. V dropped 6 bases and J dropped 4 bases, with 10 bases sitting between them. Looked up from germline, CDR1 is DFQATT and CDR2 is SNEGSKA (reference sequence). This CDR3 spans 12 amino acids.

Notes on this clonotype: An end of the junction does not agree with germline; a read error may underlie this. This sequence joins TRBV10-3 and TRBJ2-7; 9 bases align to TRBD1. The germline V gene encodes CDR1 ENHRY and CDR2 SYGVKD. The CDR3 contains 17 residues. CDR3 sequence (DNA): TGTGCCAGCAGTGGCCATGCTACCGGGACAGGGTCGTACGAGCAGTACTTC. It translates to CASSGHATGTGSYEQYF.

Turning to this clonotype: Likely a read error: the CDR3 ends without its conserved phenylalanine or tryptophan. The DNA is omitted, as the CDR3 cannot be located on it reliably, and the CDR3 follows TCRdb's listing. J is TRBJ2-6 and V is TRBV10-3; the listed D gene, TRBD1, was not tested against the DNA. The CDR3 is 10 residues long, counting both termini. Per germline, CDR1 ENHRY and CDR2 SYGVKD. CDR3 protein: CAISSGEVTS.

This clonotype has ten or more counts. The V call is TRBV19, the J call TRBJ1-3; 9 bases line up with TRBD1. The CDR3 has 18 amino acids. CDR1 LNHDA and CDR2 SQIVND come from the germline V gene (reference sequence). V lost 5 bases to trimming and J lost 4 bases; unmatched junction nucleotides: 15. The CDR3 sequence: CASSARSGTGTGGNTIYF. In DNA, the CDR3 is TGTGCCAGTAGTGCCCGTTCAGGGACAGGGACGGGAGGAAACACCATATATTTT.

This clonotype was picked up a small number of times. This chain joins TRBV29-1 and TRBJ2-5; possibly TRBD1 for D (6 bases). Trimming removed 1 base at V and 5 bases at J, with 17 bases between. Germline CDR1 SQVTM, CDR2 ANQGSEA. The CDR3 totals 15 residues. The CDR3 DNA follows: TGCAGCGTTGAAGTTGTCCGGGACACGATCGAGACCCAGTACTTC. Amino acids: CSVEVVRDTIETQYF.

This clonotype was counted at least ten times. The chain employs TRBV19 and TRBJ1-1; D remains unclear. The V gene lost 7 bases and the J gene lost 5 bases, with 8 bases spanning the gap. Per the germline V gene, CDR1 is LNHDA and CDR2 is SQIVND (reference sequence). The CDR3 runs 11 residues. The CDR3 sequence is CASNPQTEAFF. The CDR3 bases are TGTGCCAGTAACCCCCAGACTGAAGCTTTCTTT.

The CDR3 protein is CASSRYPGTGVGYTF. CDR3 coding DNA: TGTGCCAGCAGCCGATACCCCGGGACAGGGGTCGGCTACACCTTC. The chain combines TRBV7-2 with TRBJ1-2; 10 bases line up with TRBD1. V shed 5 bases, J shed 8 bases, and the junction held 11 bases outside the gene matches. The germline V gene encodes CDR1 SGHTA and CDR2 FQGNSA. The CDR3 runs 15 residues.

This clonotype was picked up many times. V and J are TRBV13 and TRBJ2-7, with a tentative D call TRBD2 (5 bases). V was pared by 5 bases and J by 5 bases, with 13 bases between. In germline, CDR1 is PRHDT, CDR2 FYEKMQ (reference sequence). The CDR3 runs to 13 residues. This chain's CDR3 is CASSRSGIHEQYF. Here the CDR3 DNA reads TGTGCCAGCAGCCGGTCGGGGATCCACGAGCAGTACTTC.

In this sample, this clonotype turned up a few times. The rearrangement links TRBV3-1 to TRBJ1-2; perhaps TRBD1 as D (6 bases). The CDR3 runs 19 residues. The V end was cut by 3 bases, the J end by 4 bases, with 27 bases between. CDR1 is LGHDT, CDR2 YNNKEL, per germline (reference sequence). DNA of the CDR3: TGTGCCAGCAGCCATCCCTCCCGGGGACGAGACAGGAGAGGCTATGGCTACACCTTC. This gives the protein CASSHPSRGRDRRGYGYTF.

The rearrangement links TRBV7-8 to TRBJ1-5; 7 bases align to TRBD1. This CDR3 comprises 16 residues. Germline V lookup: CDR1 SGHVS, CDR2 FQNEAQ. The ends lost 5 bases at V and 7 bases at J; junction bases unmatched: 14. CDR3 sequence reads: CASSIQGKYNEQPQHF. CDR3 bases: TGTGCCAGCAGCATACAGGGGAAATACAATGAGCAGCCCCAGCATTTT.

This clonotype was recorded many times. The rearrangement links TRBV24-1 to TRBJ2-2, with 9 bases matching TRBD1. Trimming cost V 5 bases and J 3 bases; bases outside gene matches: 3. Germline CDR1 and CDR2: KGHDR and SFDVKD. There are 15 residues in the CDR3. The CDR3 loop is CATSVGTGYTGELFF. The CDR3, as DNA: TGTGCCACCAGTGTGGGGACAGGGTACACCGGGGAGCTGTTTTTT.

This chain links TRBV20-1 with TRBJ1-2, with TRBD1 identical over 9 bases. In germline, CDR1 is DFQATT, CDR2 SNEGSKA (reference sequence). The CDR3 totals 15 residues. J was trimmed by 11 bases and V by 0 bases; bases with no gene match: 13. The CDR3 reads CSARDVTGTGTLYTF. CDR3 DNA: TGCAGTGCTAGAGATGTCACCGGGACAGGGACTTTATACACCTTC.